This passage covers 8 T cell receptor beta chains from one sample sequenced in a study of control samples from healthy donors and cancer patients (dated by TCRdb to about 2020). Library preparation used the immunoSEQ multiplex PCR assay. TCRdb mirrors the immuneACCESS table, restricted to in-frame sequences. Some clones are absent from its copies; in checked studies, under half trace to an unresolved V gene, and the reason for the others is unknown. Counted in this sample were about 160,000 clones; 94% of them appeared once. In total, the top ten clones hold 11% to 15% of the sample. The sequenced material came from PBMCs. The receptors were gathered from a man in his 60s with colorectal cancer.

This clone has a single count. This chain joins TRBV5-1 and TRBJ2-5, with D possibly called TRBD1 or TRBD2 (5 bases each). V lost 2 bases, J lost 5 bases, and 7 bases lay in between. The germline gives CDR1 SGHRS, CDR2 YFSETQ. The CDR3 is 12 residues long. The CDR3 bases are TGCGCCAGCAGCTTCGGGGCGGAGACCCAGTACTTC. As protein: CASSFGAETQYF.

The chain uses TRBV6-1 and TRBJ1-1, with 9 bases identical to TRBD1. Germline values: CDR1 MNHNS, CDR2 SASEGT. The CDR3 is made up of 14 amino acids. With V trimmed by 3 bases and J by 4 bases, 3 bases remained unmatched. The CDR3 bases are TGTGCCAGCAGTGAGGGGACAGGGAGCACTGAAGCTTTCTTT. Translating gives CASSEGTGSTEAFF.

This chain connects TRBV9 to TRBJ2-3, with unresolved D. The germline V gene has CDR1 SGDLS and CDR2 YYNGEE. The CDR3 consists of 16 residues. Trimming removed 3 bases from V and 0 bases from J, with 14 bases in between. The CDR3 sequence is CASSARRQTSTDTQYF. DNA for the CDR3: TGTGCCAGCAGCGCCCGACGGCAAACCAGCACAGATACGCAGTATTTT.

The chain combines TRBV5-1 with TRBJ2-5; possibly TRBD1 for D (5 bases). V was clipped by 6 bases and J by 2 bases, with 17 bases between them. Germline assignment: CDR1 SGHRS and CDR2 YFSETQ. The CDR3 is 15 residues long. The CDR3 spells CASTSNGHSQETQYF. The DNA for the CDR3 is TGCGCCAGCACTTCCAACGGACACTCTCAAGAGACCCAGTACTTC.

With regard to this clone: At one end, the junction sequence differs from germline, possibly due to a read error. This chain links TRBV11-2 with TRBJ2-4; perhaps TRBD1 as D (6 bases). CDR3 length equals 14 residues. The germline V gene encodes CDR1 SGHAT and CDR2 FQNNGV. CDR3 sequence: CASSVDRAKNIQYF. The CDR3 region has the DNA TGTGCCAGCAGCGTAGACAGGGCCAAAAACATTCAGTACTTC. Complete variable domain (other parts from reference TRBV11-2 and TRBJ2-4): EAGVAQSPRYKIIEKRQSVAFWCNPISGHATLYWYQQILGQGPKLLIQFQNNGVVDDSQLPKDRFSAERLKGVDSTLKIQPAKLEDSAVYLCASSVDRAKNIQYFGAGTRLSVL.

As concerns this clone: Germline and junction disagree at one end, which may indicate a read error. This chain connects TRBV6-5 to TRBJ2-2; TRBD1 agrees at 8 bases. The germline CDR1 and CDR2 sequences are MNHEY and SVGAGI. CDR3 length: 15 residues. The CDR3 loop is CACRTGLLDTGELFF. CDR3 in DNA: TGTGCCTGCAGGACAGGGCTTTTGGACACCGGGGAGCTGTTTTTT.

V usage is TRBV6-5 and J usage is TRBJ1-5, with a tentative D call TRBD1 (5 bases). Germline V gene data show CDR1 as MNHEY and CDR2 as SVGAGI. Trimming shortened V by 2 bases and J by 4 bases, and 12 bases separated the two germline ends. This CDR3 is built from 15 residues. This chain's CDR3 is CASSYVQGGNQPQHF. CDR3 in DNA: TGTGCCAGCAGTTACGTGCAGGGAGGTAATCAGCCCCAGCATTTT.

V gene TRBV3-1 (or the pseudogene TRBV3-2) combines with J gene TRBJ2-7; possible D gene TRBD1, 6 bases. Germline V lookup: CDR1 LGHDT, CDR2 YNNKEL (reference sequence). V lost 3 bases and J 1 base, leaving 13 bases between the germline ends. The CDR3 is made up of 15 amino acids. The CDR3 sequence is CASSHLRQASYEQYF. CDR3 coding DNA: TGTGCCAGCAGCCATCTCCGACAGGCATCCTACGAGCAGTACTTC.